This T cell receptor beta chain originates from a study of blood T cell repertoires in COVID-19. The wider study: Sites in the United States, Italy and Spain provided acute and convalescent COVID-19 samples.

The V end was cut by 7 bases, the J end by 0 bases, with 9 bases between. The CDR3 is 13 amino acids. Germline V gene lookup returns CDR1 MNHEY and CDR2 SVGAGI. Some clones are missing from TCRdb's copy, which holds only in-frame ones; the method was immunoSEQ multiplex PCR. The sample carries 150,000 to 200,000 clones, 82% recorded once. This receptor was taken from a woman in her sixties or seventies with COVID-19, enrolled during active disease. The chain has TRBV6-5 and TRBJ1-1; a possible D gene is TRBD1 (6 bases). Sequenced material: peripheral blood. Written as DNA, the CDR3 is TGTGCCAGCACTGGACAGATGAACACTGAAGCTTTCTTT. As protein: CASTGQMNTEAFF.